This T cell receptor (beta chain) was captured in a study of T-cell reconstitution after alpha-beta-depleted transplantation in children. The trim removed 7 bases at V and 5 bases at J, leaving 20 bases unmatched. This CDR3 contains 18 residues. Construction of the TCRbeta library involved unique molecular identifiers. A single record per CDR3 protein comes from TCRdb applying MiXCR to the PCR reads. The sample includes some 490,000 distinct CDR3 sequences, around an eighth of them seen just once. V usage is TRBV12-3 or TRBV12-4 and J usage is TRBJ2-3, with TRBD2 identical over 8 bases. This specimen consisted of PBMCs from the stem cell graft donor, obtained from the stem cell graft. The clonotype was recovered from a human donor who donated a stem cell graft to a child with combined immunodeficiency. The CDR3 here is CASTSLTFTSGGGDTQYF. CDR3 nucleotide sequence: TGTGCCAGCACCTCCCTAACTTTCACTAGCGGTGGGGGAGATACGCAGTATTTT.